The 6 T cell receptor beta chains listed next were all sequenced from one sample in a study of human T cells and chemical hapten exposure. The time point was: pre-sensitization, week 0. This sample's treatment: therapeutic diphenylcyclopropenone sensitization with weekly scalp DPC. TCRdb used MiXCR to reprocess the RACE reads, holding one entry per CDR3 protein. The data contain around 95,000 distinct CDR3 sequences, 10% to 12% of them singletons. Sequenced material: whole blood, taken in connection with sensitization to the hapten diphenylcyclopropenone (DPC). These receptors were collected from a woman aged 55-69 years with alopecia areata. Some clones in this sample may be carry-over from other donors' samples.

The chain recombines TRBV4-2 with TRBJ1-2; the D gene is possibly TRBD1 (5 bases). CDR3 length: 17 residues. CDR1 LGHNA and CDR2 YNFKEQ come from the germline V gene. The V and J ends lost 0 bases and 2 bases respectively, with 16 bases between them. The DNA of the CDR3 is TGTGCCAGCAGCCAAGATCCCCCGGGGGGGACCAACTATGGCTACACCTTC. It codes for CASSQDPPGGTNYGYTF.

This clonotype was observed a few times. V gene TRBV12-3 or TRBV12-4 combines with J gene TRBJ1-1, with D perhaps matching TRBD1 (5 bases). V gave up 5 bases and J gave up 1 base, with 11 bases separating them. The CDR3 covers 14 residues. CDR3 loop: CASSPRGPNTEAFF. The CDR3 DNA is TGTGCCAGCAGTCCAAGGGGACCGAACACTGAAGCTTTCTTT.

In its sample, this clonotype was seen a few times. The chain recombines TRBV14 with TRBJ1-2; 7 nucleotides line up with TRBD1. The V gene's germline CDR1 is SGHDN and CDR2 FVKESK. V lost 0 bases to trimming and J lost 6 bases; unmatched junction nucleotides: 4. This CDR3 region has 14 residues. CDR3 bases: TGTGCCAGCAGCCAAGATACAGGGGTCGATGGCTACACCTTC. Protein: CASSQDTGVDGYTF.

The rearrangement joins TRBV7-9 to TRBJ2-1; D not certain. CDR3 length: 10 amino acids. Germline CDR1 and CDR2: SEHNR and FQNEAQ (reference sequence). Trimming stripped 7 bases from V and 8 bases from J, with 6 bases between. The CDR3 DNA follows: TGTGCCAGCACGACGGATGAGCAGTTCTTC. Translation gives CASTTDEQFF.

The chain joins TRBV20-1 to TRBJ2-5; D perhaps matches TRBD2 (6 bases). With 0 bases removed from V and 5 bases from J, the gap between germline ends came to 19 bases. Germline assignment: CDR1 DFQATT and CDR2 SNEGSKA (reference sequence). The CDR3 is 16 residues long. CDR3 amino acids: CSARDPNSPGGETQYF. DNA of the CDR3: TGCAGTGCTAGAGATCCTAACTCACCTGGGGGGGAGACCCAGTACTTC.

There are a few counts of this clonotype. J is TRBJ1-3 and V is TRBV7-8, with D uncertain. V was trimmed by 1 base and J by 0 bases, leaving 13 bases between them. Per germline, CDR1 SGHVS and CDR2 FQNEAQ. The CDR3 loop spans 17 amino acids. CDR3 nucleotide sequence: TGTGCCAGCAGCTTAGAATGGAACTTTTTCTCTGGAAACACCATATATTTT. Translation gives CASSLEWNFFSGNTIYF.